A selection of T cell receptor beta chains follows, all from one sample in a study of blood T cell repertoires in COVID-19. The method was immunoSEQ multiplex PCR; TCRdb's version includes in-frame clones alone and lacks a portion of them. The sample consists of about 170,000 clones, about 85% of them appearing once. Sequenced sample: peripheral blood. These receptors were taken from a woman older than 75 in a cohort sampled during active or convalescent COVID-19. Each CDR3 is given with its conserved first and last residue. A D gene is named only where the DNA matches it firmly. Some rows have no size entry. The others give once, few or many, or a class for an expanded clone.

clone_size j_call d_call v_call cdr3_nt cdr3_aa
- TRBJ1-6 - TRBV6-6 TGTGCCAGCAGCCCCAGGGCAGGGATAAATTCACCCCTCCACTTT CASSPRAGINSPLHF
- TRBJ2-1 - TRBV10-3 TGTGCCATCACCGAACGCGGCTCCTACAATGAGCAGTTCTTC CAITERGSYNEQFF
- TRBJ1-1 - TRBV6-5 TGTGCCTTGACAACCCCCGACAGTTTTTCTGAAGCTTTCTTT CALTTPDSFSEAFF
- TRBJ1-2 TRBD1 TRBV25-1 TGTGCCAGCAGTGCCCCGGGACAGGGGGTCTTAGGCTACACCTTC CASSAPGQGVLGYTF
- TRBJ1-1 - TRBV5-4 TGTGCCAGCAGCACTAGGGGGAGTGAAGCTTTCTTT CASSTRGSEAFF
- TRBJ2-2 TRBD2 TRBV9 TGTGCCAGCAGAGATTTAGCGGGGGGCCCCGTGGGAACCGGGGAGCTGTTTTTT CASRDLAGGPVGTGELFF
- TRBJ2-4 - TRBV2 TGTGCCAGCAGTGTTCTGGGGCGCGAAAACATTCAGTACTTC CASSVLGRENIQYF
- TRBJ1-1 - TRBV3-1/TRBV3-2 TGTGCCAGCAGCCGCGGAGGATCCTATGCTGAAGCTTTCTTT CASSRGGSYAEAFF
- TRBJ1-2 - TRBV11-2 TGTGCCAGCAGCTTAGTGTCGATACGAGGTGGCTACACCTTC CASSLVSIRGGYTF
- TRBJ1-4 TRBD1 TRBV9 TGTGCCAGCAGCGCCCAGACAGGGGGAAATGAAAAACTGTTTTTT CASSAQTGGNEKLFF
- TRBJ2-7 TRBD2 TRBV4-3 TGCGCCAGCAGCCTGGGGGGGGGTATGTCCTACGAGCAGTACTTC CASSLGGGMSYEQYF
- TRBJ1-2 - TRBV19 TGTGCCAGTAGCCCCGGTGGCGGGAACTATGGCTACACCTTC CASSPGGGNYGYTF
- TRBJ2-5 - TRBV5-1 TGCGCCAGCAGCTTGCGCGGCGGAGAAGAGACCCAGTACTTC CASSLRGGEETQYF
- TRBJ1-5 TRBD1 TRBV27 TGTGCCAGCAGTCCCCGGGACAGGGCGGGTCAGCCCCAGCATTTT CASSPRDRAGQPQHF
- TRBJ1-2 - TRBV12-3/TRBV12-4 TGTGCCAGCAACCTGGGCTTTTGGGGCTACACCTTC CASNLGFWGYTF
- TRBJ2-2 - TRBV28 TGTGCCAGCAGTTCCCAGACAGTCCACACCGGGGAGCTGTTTTTT CASSSQTVHTGELFF
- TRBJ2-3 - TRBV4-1 TGCGCCAGCAGCCAAGATCCCCCGGGCAGGGCCACAGATACGCAGTATTTT CASSQDPPGRATDTQYF
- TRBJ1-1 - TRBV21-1 TGTGCCAGCAGCAAAAAGGGGGACAGGGGGCAAGACATGAACACTGAAGCTTTCTTT CASSKKGDRGQDMNTEAFF
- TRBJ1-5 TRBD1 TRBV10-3 TGTGCCATCAGTCCAGGGGGATATCAGCCCCAGCATTTT CAISPGGYQPQHF
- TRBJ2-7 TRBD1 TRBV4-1 TGCGCCAGCAGCCAAGCAGGACAGGGAACCGAGCAGTACTTC CASSQAGQGTEQYF
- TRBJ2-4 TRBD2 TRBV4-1 TGCGCCAGCAGCCACATGACTAGCGGGGGGCCCAAAAACATTCAGTACTTC CASSHMTSGGPKNIQYF
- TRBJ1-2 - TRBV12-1 TGTGCCAGCAGCGTCGGGACAGCTAAAACTAACTATGGCTACACCTTC CASSVGTAKTNYGYTF
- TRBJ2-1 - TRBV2 TGTGCCAGCAGTAGACCGGAGGGTTGGAACTTTGAGCAGTTCTTC CASSRPEGWNFEQFF
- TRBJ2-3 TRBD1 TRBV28 TGTGCCAGCAGTTTTTCCGGGACAGGGGGCCCATTCACAGATACGCAGTATTTT CASSFSGTGGPFTDTQYF
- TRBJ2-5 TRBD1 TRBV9 TGTGCCAGCAGCGCCGACAGGGGTAAAGAGACCCAGTACTTC CASSADRGKETQYF
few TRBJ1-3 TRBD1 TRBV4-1 TGCGCCAGCAGCCAAGGTGGGTTGACAGGGGCCATCTCTGGAAACACCATATATTTT CASSQGGLTGAISGNTIYF
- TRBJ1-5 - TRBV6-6 TGTGCCAGCAGTTACGGGGGGACTGGACCCCAGCATTTT CASSYGGTGPQHF
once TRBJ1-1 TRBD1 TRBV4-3 TGCGCCAGCAGCCAAAAGACAGGGGGAATGACTGAAGCTTTCTTT CASSQKTGGMTEAFF
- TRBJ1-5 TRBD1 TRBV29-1 TGCAGCGTCGGGGGACAGGGGGCGCAGGGTCAGCCCCAGCATTTT CSVGGQGAQGQPQHF
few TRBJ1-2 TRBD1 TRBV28 TGTGCCAGCAGGACCCGGGACAGGTATAACTATGGCTACACCTTC CASRTRDRYNYGYTF
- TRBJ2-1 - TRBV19 TGTGCCAGTAGTATATCTCTAGCCCTGTACAATGAGCAGTTCTTC CASSISLALYNEQFF
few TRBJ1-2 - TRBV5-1 TGCGCCAGCAGCTTGGCGACAGAGAACTATGGCTACACCTTC CASSLATENYGYTF
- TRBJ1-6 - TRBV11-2 TGTGCCAGCAGCTCGATCAGGGTAAAGGGCTCACCCCTCCACTTT CASSSIRVKGSPLHF
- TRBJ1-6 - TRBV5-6 TGTGCCAGCAGCCCCCTCGGGAGCTCCTATAATTCACCCCTCCACTTT CASSPLGSSYNSPLHF
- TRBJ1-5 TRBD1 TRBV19 TGTGCCAGTACCCCTCGACAGGGCTTGAGCAATCAGCCCCAGCATTTT CASTPRQGLSNQPQHF
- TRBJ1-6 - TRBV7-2 TGTGCCAGCAGCCGTGACAATAATTCACCCCTCCACTTT CASSRDNNSPLHF
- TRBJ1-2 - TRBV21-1 TGTGCCAGCAGCTATCAGGGGGACAACTATGGCTACACCTTC CASSYQGDNYGYTF
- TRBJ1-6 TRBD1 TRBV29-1 TGCAGCGTTCGAACTTTTCAGGGGGATAATTCACCCCTCCACTTT CSVRTFQGDNSPLHF
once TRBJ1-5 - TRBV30 TGTGCCTGGAGTGTGGTTGGAGGCAATCAGCCCCAGCATTTT CAWSVVGGNQPQHF
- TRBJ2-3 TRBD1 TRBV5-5 TGTGCCAGCAGCCACCGGAGGACAGGGGCTGCAGATACGCAGTATTTT CASSHRRTGAADTQYF
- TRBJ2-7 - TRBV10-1 TGCGCCAGCAGTGGGGACACCTACGAGCAGTACTTC CASSGDTYEQYF
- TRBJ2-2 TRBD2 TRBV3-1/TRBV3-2 TGTGCCAGCAGCCCACTACTAGCGGGGGGGCCAACCGGGGAGCTGTTTTTT CASSPLLAGGPTGELFF